This is a list of T cell receptor beta chains from one sample in a study of blood T cell repertoires in COVID-19. Sequencing used immunoSEQ multiplex PCR; TCRdb keeps in-frame clones, though not all of them. The sample has just over 95,000 clones; around 81% are singletons. Sequenced: peripheral blood. The receptors shown here come from a man between 60 and 75 years old with acute or convalescent COVID-19. Both conserved end residues are part of each CDR3. A D gene is named only where the DNA matches it firmly. The size field is filled for only some rows; it gives once, few, many or a size class.

CDR3: CATSDSRQGNEKLFF
DNA: TGTGCCACCAGTGATTCAAGACAGGGAAACGAAAAACTGTTTTTT
V: TRBV24-1
J: TRBJ1-4
size: NA
D: TRBD1

CDR3: CASSWGGQPGAFF
DNA: TGTGCCAGCAGCTGGGGAGGGCAGCCTGGAGCGTTCTTC
V: TRBV7-2
J: TRBJ2-1
size: NA
D: TRBD2

CDR3: CASSSNHGLAGAGNEQFF
DNA: TGTGCCAGCAGTTCCAATCACGGACTAGCGGGAGCGGGGAATGAGCAGTTCTTC
V: TRBV6-2/TRBV6-3
J: TRBJ2-1
size: NA
D: TRBD2

CDR3: CAWSADRGTEAFF
DNA: TGTGCCTGGAGTGCGGACAGGGGCACTGAAGCTTTCTTT
V: TRBV30
J: TRBJ1-1
size: NA
D: TRBD1

CDR3: CATSEPGLAGGWNTGELFF
DNA: TGTGCCACCAGTGAACCGGGACTAGCGGGAGGATGGAACACCGGGGAGCTGTTTTTT
V: TRBV24-1
J: TRBJ2-2
size: NA
D: TRBD2

CDR3: CAWQTYRGHYGYTF
DNA: TGTGCCTGGCAAACCTACAGGGGACACTATGGCTACACCTTC
V: TRBV30
J: TRBJ1-2
size: NA
D: TRBD1

CDR3: CASSPVRGEQFF
DNA: TGTGCCAGCAGTCCCGTACGGGGTGAGCAGTTCTTC
V: TRBV6-5
J: TRBJ2-1
size: once
D: NA

CDR3: CASSRGTEAFF
DNA: TGTGCCAGCAGCAGGGGAACTGAAGCTTTCTTT
V: TRBV6-5
J: TRBJ1-1
size: NA
D: NA

CDR3: CAWTTGLGARYEQFF
DNA: TGTGCCTGGACCACAGGGCTGGGGGCGCGGTATGAGCAGTTCTTC
V: TRBV30
J: TRBJ2-1
size: NA
D: NA

CDR3: CASSFTSGLAGVGSYNEQFF
DNA: TGTGCCAGCAGCTTCACATCTGGACTAGCGGGAGTTGGGTCCTACAATGAGCAGTTCTTC
V: TRBV9
J: TRBJ2-1
size: NA
D: TRBD2

CDR3: CASSYLGQSNGYTF
DNA: TGTGCCAGCAGTTATTTGGGACAGAGTAATGGCTACACCTTC
V: TRBV6-5
J: TRBJ1-2
size: NA
D: TRBD1

CDR3: CASSLEVGQPQHF
DNA: TGCGCCAGCAGCTTAGAGGTTGGTCAGCCCCAGCATTTT
V: TRBV5-1
J: TRBJ1-5
size: NA
D: NA

CDR3: CASSYGRGSEQYF
DNA: TGTGCCAGCAGTTACGGCAGGGGAAGCGAGCAGTACTTC
V: TRBV6-5
J: TRBJ2-7
size: NA
D: NA

CDR3: CAWSELAGYTDTQYF
DNA: TGTGCCTGGAGTGAACTAGCGGGTTACACAGATACGCAGTATTTT
V: TRBV30
J: TRBJ2-3
size: NA
D: TRBD2

CDR3: CASSLRRPSGGVSTDTQYF
DNA: TGCGCCAGCAGTCTCCGGCGACCTAGCGGGGGGGTTAGCACAGATACGCAGTATTTT
V: TRBV4-1
J: TRBJ2-3
size: NA
D: TRBD2

CDR3: CASSQGRGTEAFF
DNA: TGTGCCAGCAGCCAAGGGCGCGGCACTGAAGCTTTCTTT
V: TRBV3-1/TRBV3-2
J: TRBJ1-1
size: few
D: NA

CDR3: CASSFGELGGGTEAFF
DNA: TGTGCCAGCAGTTTCGGCGAACTAGGGGGCGGCACTGAAGCTTTCTTT
V: TRBV28
J: TRBJ1-1
size: NA
D: TRBD1

CDR3: CASSYFPWGNNNEQFF
DNA: TGTGCCAGCAGTTACTTTCCGTGGGGCAACAACAATGAGCAGTTCTTC
V: TRBV6-5
J: TRBJ2-1
size: NA
D: NA

CDR3: CASTTGISITEAFF
DNA: TGTGCCAGCACGACAGGGATAAGTATCACTGAAGCTTTCTTT
V: TRBV6-5
J: TRBJ1-1
size: NA
D: TRBD1

CDR3: CASSPGPRRTEAFF
DNA: TGTGCCAGTTCTCCCGGGCCGCGGAGGACTGAAGCTTTCTTT
V: TRBV19
J: TRBJ1-1
size: NA
D: NA

CDR3: CASSLAGQGYEQYF
DNA: TGTGCCAGCAGCTTGGCTGGACAGGGCTACGAGCAGTACTTC
V: TRBV5-4
J: TRBJ2-7
size: NA
D: TRBD1

CDR3: CASSARQGGTEAFF
DNA: TGTGCCAGCAGCGCCCGACAGGGAGGCACTGAAGCTTTCTTT
V: TRBV7-9
J: TRBJ1-1
size: NA
D: TRBD1

CDR3: CASSITASGSNEQFF
DNA: TGTGCCAGTAGTATTACGGCTAGCGGGAGCAATGAGCAGTTCTTC
V: TRBV19
J: TRBJ2-1
size: few
D: TRBD2

CDR3: CASRPSGNYNEQFF
DNA: TGTGCCAGCAGGCCTAGCGGGAACTACAATGAGCAGTTCTTC
V: TRBV7-8
J: TRBJ2-1
size: NA
D: TRBD2

CDR3: CASSLARGAGGSGELFF
DNA: TGTGCCAGCAGCTTAGCCCGAGGTGCAGGAGGGTCCGGGGAGCTGTTTTTT
V: TRBV11-3
J: TRBJ2-2
size: NA
D: NA

CDR3: CASRSPSSSTGELFF
DNA: TGTGCCAGTAGAAGCCCGAGCTCCTCCACCGGGGAGCTGTTTTTT
V: TRBV19
J: TRBJ2-2
size: once
D: NA

CDR3: CASSISYRGTVEQFF
DNA: TGTGCCAGTAGTATTAGTTACAGGGGAACGGTTGAGCAGTTCTTC
V: TRBV19
J: TRBJ2-1
size: NA
D: TRBD1

CDR3: CASSGSGLSNEKLFF
DNA: TGCGCCAGCAGCGGGTCAGGGCTATCTAATGAAAAACTGTTTTTT
V: TRBV5-1
J: TRBJ1-4
size: NA
D: NA

CDR3: CASSQTTGRADTQYF
DNA: TGTGCCAGCAGCCAGACTACAGGGAGGGCAGATACGCAGTATTTT
V: TRBV7-7
J: TRBJ2-3
size: NA
D: NA

CDR3: CASSQDRQTSGANVLTF
DNA: TGCGCCAGCAGCCAAGACCGACAGACCTCTGGGGCCAACGTCCTGACTTTC
V: TRBV4-1
J: TRBJ2-6
size: NA
D: NA

CDR3: CASSQAQANTEAFF
DNA: TGTGCCAGCAGCCAAGCACAGGCGAACACTGAAGCTTTCTTT
V: TRBV3-1/TRBV3-2
J: TRBJ1-1
size: NA
D: NA

CDR3: CASSPNSNTGELFF
DNA: TGTGCCAGCAGCCCTAACAGTAACACCGGGGAGCTGTTTTTT
V: TRBV3-1/TRBV3-2
J: TRBJ2-2
size: NA
D: NA